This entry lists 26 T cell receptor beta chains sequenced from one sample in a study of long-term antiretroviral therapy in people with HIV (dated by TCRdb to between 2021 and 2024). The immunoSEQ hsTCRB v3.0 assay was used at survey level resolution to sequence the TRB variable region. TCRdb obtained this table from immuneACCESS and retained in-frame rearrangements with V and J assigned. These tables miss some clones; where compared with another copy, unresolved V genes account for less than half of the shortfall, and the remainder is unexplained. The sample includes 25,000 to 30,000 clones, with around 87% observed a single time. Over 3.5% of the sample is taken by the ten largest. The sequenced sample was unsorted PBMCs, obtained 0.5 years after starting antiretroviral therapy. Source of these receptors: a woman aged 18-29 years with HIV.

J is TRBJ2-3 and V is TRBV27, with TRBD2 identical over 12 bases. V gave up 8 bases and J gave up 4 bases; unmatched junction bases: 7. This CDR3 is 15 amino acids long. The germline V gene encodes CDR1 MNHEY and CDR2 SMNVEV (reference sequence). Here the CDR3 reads CASGLAGGGPDTQYF. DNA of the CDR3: TGTGCCAGCGGCCTAGCGGGAGGGGGCCCAGATACGCAGTATTTT.

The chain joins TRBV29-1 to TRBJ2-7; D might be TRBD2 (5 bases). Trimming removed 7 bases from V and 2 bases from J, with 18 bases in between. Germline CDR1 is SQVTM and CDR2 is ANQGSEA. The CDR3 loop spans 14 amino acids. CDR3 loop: CSARERPNAYEQYF. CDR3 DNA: TGCAGCGCAAGGGAGCGTCCGAATGCCTACGAGCAGTACTTC.

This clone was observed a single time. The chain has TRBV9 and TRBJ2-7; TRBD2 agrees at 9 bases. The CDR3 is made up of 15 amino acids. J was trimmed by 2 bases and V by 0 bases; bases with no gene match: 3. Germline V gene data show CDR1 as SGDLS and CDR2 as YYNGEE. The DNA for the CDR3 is TGTGCCAGCAGCGTAGAGGTAGCGGGAGCCTACGAGCAGTACTTC. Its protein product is CASSVEVAGAYEQYF. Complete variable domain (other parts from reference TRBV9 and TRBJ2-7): DSGVTQTPKHLITATGQRVTLRCSPRSGDLSVYWYQQSLDQGLQFLIQYYNGEERAKGNILERFSAQQFPDLHSELNLSSLELGDSALYFCASSVEVAGAYEQYFGPGTRLTVT.

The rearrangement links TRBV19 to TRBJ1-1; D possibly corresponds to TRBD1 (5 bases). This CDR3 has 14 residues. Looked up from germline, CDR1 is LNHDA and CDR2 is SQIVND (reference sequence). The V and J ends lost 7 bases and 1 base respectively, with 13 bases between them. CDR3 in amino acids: CASTRGRPNTEAFF. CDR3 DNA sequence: TGTGCCAGTACCCGGGGCAGGCCGAACACTGAAGCTTTCTTT.

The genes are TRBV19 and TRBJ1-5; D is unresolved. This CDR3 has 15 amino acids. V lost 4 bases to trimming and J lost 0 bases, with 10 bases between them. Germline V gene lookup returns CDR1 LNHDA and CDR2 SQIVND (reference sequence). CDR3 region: CASSTLDYSNQPQHF. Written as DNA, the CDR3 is TGTGCCAGTAGTACCCTTGACTATAGCAATCAGCCCCAGCATTTT. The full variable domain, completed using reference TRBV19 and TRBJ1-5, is DGGITQSPKYLFRKEGQNVTLSCEQNLNHDAMYWYRQDPGQGLRLIYYSQIVNDFQKGDIAEGYSVSREKKESFPLTVTSAQKNPTAFYLCASSTLDYSNQPQHFGDGTRLSIL.

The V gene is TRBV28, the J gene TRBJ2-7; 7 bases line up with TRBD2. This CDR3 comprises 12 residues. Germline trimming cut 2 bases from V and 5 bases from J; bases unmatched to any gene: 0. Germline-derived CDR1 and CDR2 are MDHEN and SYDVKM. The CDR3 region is CASSLRGDEQYF. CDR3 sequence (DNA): TGTGCCAGCAGTTTACGGGGGGACGAGCAGTACTTC.

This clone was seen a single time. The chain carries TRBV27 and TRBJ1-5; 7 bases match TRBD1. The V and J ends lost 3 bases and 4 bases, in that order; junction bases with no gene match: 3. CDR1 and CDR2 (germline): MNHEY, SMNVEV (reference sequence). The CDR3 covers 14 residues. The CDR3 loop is CASSFSQGNQPQHF. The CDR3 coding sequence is TGTGCCAGCAGTTTCTCACAGGGGAATCAGCCCCAGCATTTT.

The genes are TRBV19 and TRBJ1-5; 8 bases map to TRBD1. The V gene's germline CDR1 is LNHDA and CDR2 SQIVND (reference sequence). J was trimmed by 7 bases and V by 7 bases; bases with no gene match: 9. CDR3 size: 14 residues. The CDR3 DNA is TGTGCCAGTATTTTCACAGGGGGGAAACAGCCCCAGCATTTT. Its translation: CASIFTGGKQPQHF.

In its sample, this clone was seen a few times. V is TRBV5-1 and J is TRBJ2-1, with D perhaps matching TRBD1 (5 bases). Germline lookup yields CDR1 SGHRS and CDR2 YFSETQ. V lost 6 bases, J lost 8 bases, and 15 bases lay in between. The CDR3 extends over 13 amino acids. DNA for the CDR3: TGCGCCAGCACCTACACAGGTACGGATGAGCAGTTCTTC. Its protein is CASTYTGTDEQFF.

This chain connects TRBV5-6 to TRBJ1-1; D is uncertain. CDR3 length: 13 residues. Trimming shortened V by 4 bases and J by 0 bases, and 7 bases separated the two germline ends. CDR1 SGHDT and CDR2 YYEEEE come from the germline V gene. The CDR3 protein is CASSRDLNTEAFF. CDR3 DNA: TGTGCCAGCAGCCGAGACCTGAACACTGAAGCTTTCTTT. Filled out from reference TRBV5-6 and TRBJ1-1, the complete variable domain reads DAGVTQSPTHLIKTRGQQVTLRCSPKSGHDTVSWYQQALGQGPQFIFQYYEEEERQRGNFPDRFSGHQFPNYSSELNVNALLLGDSALYLCASSRDLNTEAFFGQGTRLTVV.

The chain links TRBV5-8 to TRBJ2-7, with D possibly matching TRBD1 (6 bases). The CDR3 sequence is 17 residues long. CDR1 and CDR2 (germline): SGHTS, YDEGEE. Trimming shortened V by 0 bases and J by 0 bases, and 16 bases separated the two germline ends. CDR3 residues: CASSLVIMDSLSYEQYF. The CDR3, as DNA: TGTGCCAGCAGCTTGGTCATCATGGACAGCCTCTCCTACGAGCAGTACTTC.

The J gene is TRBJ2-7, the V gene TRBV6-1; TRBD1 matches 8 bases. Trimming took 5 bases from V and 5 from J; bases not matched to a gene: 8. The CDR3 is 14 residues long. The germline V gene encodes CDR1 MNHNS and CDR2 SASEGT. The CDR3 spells CASSSWTGWDEQYF. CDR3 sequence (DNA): TGTGCCAGCAGTTCCTGGACAGGGTGGGACGAGCAGTACTTC.

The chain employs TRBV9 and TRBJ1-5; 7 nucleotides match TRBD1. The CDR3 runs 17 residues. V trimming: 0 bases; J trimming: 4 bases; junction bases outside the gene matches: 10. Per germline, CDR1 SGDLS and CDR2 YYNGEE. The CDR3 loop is CASSVGPGEGANQPQHF. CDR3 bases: TGTGCCAGCAGCGTAGGTCCTGGTGAGGGGGCAAATCAGCCCCAGCATTTT. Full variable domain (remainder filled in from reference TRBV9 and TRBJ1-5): DSGVTQTPKHLITATGQRVTLRCSPRSGDLSVYWYQQSLDQGLQFLIQYYNGEERAKGNILERFSAQQFPDLHSELNLSSLELGDSALYFCASSVGPGEGANQPQHFGDGTRLSIL.

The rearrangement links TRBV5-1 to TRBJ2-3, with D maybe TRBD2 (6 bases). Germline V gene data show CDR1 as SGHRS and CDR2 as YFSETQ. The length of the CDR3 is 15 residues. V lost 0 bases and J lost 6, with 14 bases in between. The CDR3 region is CASSLAGGAWDTQYF. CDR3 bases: TGCGCCAGCAGCTTGGCCGGGGGTGCCTGGGATACGCAGTATTTT.

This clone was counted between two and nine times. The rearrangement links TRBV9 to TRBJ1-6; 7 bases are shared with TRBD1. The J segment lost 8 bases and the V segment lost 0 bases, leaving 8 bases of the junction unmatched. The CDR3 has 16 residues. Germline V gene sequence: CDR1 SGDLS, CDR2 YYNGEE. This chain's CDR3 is CASSVGRGGSHSPLHF. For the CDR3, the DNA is TGTGCCAGCAGCGTAGGCAGGGGGGGTTCGCATTCACCCCTCCACTTT.

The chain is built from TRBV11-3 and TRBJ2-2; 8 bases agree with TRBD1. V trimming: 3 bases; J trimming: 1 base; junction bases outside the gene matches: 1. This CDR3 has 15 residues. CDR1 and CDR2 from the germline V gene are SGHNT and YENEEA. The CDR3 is CASSLGTGNTGELFF. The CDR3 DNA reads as TGTGCCAGCAGCTTGGGGACAGGGAACACCGGGGAGCTGTTTTTT.

The CDR3 here is CASSLSDSAPNEQFF. CDR3 nucleotide sequence: TGTGCCAGCAGTTTATCGGATTCCGCCCCCAATGAGCAGTTCTTC. V usage is TRBV27 and J usage is TRBJ2-1, with D hard to call. V was trimmed by 0 bases and J by 6 bases, leaving 12 bases between them. The CDR3 has 15 residues. CDR1 is MNHEY, CDR2 SMNVEV, per germline (reference sequence).

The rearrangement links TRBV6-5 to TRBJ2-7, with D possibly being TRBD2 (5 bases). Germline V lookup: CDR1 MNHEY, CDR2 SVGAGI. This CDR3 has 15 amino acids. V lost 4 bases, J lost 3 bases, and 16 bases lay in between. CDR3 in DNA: TGTGCCAGCAGTTCGGTAGCGACCAACCTCTACGAGCAGTACTTC. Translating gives CASSSVATNLYEQYF.

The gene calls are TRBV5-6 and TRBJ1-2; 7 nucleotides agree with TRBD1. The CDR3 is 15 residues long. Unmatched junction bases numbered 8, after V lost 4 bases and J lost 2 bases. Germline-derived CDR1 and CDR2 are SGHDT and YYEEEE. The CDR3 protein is CASSPWDRINYGYTF. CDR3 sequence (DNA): TGTGCCAGCAGCCCTTGGGACAGAATAAACTATGGCTACACCTTC.

This CDR3 is CASSQDRGPYEQYF. CDR3 DNA: TGTGCCAGCTCCCAAGACAGGGGGCCCTACGAGCAGTACTTC. The rearrangement uses TRBV18 and TRBJ2-7, with 10 bases fitting TRBD1. The V segment lost 6 bases and the J segment 2 bases; nucleotides outside the gene matches: 4. In germline, CDR1 is KGHSH, CDR2 LQKENI. The CDR3 is made up of 14 amino acids.

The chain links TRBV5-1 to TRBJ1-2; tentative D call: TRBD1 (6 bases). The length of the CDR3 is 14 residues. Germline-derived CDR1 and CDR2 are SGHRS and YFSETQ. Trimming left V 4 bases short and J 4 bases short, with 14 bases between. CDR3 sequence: CASSHPGQIYGYTF. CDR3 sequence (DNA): TGCGCCAGCAGCCACCCAGGACAGATCTATGGCTACACCTTC.

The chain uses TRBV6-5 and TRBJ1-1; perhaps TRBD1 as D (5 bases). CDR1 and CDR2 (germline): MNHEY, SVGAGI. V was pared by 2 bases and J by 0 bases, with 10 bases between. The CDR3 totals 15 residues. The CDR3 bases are TGTGCCAGCAGTTACGGGGACCGAATGAACACTGAAGCTTTCTTT. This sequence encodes CASSYGDRMNTEAFF.

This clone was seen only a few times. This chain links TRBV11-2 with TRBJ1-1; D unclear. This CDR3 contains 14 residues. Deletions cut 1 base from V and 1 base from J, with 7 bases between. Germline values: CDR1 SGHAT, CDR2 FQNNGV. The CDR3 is CASSLGKKNTEAFF. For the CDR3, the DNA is TGTGCCAGCAGCTTAGGGAAGAAGAACACTGAAGCTTTCTTT.

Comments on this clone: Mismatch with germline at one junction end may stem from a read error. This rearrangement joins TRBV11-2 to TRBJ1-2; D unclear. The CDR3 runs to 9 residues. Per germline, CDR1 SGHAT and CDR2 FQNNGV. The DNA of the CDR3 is TGTGCCAGCAGCTACATACACCGCTTC. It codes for CASSYIHRF. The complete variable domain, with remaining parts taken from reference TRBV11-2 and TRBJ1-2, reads EAGVAQSPRYKIIEKRQSVAFWCNPISGHATLYWYQQILGQGPKLLIQFQNNGVVDDSQLPKDRFSAERLKGVDSTLKIQPAKLEDSAVYLCASSYIHRFGSGTRLTVV.

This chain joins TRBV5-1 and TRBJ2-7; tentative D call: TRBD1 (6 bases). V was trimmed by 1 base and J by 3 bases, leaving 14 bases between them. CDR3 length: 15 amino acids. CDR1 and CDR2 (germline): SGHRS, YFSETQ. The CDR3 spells CASSLSRGVSYEQYF. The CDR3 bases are TGCGCCAGCAGCTTGTCCAGGGGAGTTAGCTACGAGCAGTACTTC.

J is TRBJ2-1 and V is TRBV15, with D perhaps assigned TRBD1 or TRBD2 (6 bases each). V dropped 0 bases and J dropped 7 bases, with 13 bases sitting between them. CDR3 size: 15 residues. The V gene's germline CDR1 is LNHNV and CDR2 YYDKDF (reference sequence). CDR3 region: CATSRERGAGNEQFF. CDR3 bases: TGTGCCACCAGCAGAGAAAGGGGGGCGGGGAATGAGCAGTTCTTC.